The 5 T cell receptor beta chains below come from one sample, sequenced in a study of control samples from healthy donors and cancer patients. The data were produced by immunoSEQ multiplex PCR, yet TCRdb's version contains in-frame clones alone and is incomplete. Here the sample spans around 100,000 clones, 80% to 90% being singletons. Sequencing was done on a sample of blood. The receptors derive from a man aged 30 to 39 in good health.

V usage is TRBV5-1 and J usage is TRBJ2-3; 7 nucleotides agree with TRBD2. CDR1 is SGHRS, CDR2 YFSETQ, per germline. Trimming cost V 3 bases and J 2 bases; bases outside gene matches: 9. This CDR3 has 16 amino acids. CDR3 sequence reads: CASSSLGREATDTQYF. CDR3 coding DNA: TGCGCCAGCAGCTCCCTGGGGAGGGAGGCCACAGATACGCAGTATTTT.

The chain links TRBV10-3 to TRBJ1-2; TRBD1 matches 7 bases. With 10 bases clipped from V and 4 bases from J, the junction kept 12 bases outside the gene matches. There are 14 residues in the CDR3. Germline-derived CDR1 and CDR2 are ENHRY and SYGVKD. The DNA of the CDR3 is TGTGCCACCGGACTTTGGGGACAGACCTATGGCTACACCTTC. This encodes CATGLWGQTYGYTF.

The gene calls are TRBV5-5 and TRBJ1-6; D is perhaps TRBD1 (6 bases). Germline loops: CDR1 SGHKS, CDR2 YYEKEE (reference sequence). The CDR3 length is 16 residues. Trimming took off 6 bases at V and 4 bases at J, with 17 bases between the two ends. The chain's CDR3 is CASTLGGGLYNSPLHF. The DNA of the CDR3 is TGTGCCAGCACCCTCGGGGGGGGCCTTTATAATTCACCCCTCCACTTT.

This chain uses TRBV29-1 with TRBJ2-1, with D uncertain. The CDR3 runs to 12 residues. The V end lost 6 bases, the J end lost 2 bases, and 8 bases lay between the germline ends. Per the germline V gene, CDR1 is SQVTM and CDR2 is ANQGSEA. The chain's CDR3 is CSVDAAYNEQFF. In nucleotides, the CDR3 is TGCAGCGTCGATGCGGCCTACAATGAGCAGTTCTTC.

DNA of the CDR3: TGTGCCAGCAGCACCCTCAGGGAGCAGTTCTTC. Residues: CASSTLREQFF. This chain joins TRBV9 and TRBJ2-1, with D unresolved. From germline, CDR1 is SGDLS and CDR2 YYNGEE. The ends were cut back, 4 bases at V and 10 bases at J, with 9 bases in the middle. The CDR3 runs to 11 residues. Full variable domain (outside the CDR3, taken from reference TRBV9 and TRBJ2-1): DSGVTQTPKHLITATGQRVTLRCSPRSGDLSVYWYQQSLDQGLQFLIQYYNGEERAKGNILERFSAQQFPDLHSELNLSSLELGDSALYFCASSTLREQFFGPGTRLTVL.